The clone carrying this T cell receptor (beta chain) came up a few times. This record belongs to a study of response to subunit inactivated influenza vaccine. Each CDR3 protein is one row after TCRdb ran MiXCR on the RT-PCR reads. Among about 540,000 distinct CDR3 sequences listed, roughly a quarter were seen once. Unmatched junction bases numbered 3, after V lost 2 bases and J lost 2 bases. CDR1 and CDR2 (germline): DFQATT, SNEGSKA (reference sequence). The CDR3 has 14 amino acids. Separately, the same data were catalogued under a study of T cells expressing NK-cell markers. From that paper: The TCR beta cDNA came from 5'RACE template switching with UMIs. A range of roughly 1.0-8% of CD8+ T cells consisted of dominant NKG2C+ clonotypes in six donors.

This receptor was taken from a man aged 45-65 years who received an inactivated influenza vaccine. The chain employs TRBV20-1 and TRBJ2-3, with 8 bases that match TRBD1. The source was CD4+ T cells sorted from PBMCs, collected 11 to 12 days after vaccination. CDR3 nucleotide sequence: TGCAGTGCTAGACGGACAGGGTACACAGATACGCAGTATTTT. Translating it yields CSARRTGYTDTQYF.